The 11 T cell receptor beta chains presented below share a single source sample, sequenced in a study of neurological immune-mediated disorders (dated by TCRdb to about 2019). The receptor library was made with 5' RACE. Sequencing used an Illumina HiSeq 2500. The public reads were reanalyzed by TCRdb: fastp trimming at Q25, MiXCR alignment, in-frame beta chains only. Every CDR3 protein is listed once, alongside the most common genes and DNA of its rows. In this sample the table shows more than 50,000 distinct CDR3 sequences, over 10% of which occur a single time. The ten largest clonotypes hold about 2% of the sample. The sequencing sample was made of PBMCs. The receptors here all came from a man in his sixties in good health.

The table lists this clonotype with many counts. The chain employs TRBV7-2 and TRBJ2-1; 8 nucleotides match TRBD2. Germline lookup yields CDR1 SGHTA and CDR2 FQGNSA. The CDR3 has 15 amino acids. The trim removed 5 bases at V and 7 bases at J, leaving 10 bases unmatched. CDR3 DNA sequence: TGTGCCAGCAGCCGGGACGTAGCGGGGAGAAATGAGCAGTTCTTC. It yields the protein CASSRDVAGRNEQFF. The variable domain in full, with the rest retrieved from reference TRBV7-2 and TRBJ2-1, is GAGVSQSPSNKVTEKGKDVELRCDPISGHTALYWYRQSLGQGLEFLIYFQGNSAPDKSGLPSDRFSAERTGGSVSTLTIQRTQQEDSAVYLCASSRDVAGRNEQFFGPGTRLTVL.

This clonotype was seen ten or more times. The chain's CDR3 is CAISESTNNEQFF. The CDR3 DNA is TGTGCCATCAGTGAGTCAACGAACAATGAGCAGTTCTTC. This chain links TRBV10-3 with TRBJ2-1; D gene uncertain. The CDR3 totals 13 residues. V shed 0 bases and J shed 5 bases, with 5 bases lying between them. CDR1 and CDR2 from the germline V gene are ENHRY and SYGVKD.

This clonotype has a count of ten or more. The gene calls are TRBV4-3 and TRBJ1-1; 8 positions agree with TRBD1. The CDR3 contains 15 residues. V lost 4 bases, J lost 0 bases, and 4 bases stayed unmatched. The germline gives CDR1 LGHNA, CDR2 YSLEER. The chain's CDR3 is CASSLRDRMNTEAFF. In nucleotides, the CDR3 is TGCGCCAGCAGCCTGAGGGACAGGATGAACACTGAAGCTTTCTTT.

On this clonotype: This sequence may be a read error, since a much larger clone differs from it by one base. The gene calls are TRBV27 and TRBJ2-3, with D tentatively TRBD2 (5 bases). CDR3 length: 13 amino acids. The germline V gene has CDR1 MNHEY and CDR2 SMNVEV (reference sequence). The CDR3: CANSLEGTDTQYF. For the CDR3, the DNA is TGTGCCAACAGTTTGGAGGGCACAGATACGCAGTATTTT.

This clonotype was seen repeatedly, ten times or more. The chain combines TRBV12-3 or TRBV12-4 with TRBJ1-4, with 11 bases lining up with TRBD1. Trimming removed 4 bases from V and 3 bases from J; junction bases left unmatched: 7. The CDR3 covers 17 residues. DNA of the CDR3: TGTGCCAGCAGTTACGGACAGGGGGCGCTTTCTAATGAAAAACTGTTTTTT. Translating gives CASSYGQGALSNEKLFF.

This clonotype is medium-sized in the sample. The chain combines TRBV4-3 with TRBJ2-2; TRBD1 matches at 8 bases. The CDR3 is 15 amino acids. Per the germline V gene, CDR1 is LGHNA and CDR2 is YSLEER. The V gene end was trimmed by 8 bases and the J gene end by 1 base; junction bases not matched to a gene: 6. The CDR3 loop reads CASSPGTGNTGELFF. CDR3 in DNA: TGCGCCAGCTCGCCCGGGACAGGGAACACCGGGGAGCTGTTTTTT.

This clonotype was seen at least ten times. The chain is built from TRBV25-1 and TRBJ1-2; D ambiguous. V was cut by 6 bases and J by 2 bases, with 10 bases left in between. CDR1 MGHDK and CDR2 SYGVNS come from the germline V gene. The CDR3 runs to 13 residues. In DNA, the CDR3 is TGTGCCAGCAGCCTGACGGCGAACTATGGCTACACCTTC. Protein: CASSLTANYGYTF.

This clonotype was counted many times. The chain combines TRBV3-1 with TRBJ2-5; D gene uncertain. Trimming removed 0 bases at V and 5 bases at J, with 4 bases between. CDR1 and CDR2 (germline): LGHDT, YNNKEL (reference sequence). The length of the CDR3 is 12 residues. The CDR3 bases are TGTGCCAGCAGCCAAGATGGCGAGACCCAGTACTTC. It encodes CASSQDGETQYF.

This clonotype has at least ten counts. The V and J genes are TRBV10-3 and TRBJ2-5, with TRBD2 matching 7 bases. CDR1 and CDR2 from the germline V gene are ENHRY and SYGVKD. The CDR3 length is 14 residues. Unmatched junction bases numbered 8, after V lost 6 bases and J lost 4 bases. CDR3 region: CAIRRAGVGETQYF. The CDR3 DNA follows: TGTGCCATCAGGAGGGCGGGAGTAGGAGAGACCCAGTACTTC.

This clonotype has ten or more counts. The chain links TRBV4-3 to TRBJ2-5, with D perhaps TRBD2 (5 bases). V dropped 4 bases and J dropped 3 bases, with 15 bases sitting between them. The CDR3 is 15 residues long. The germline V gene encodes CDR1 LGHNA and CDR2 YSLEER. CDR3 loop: CASSPKWAGEETQYF. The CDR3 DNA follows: TGCGCCAGCAGCCCGAAGTGGGCGGGCGAAGAGACCCAGTACTTC.

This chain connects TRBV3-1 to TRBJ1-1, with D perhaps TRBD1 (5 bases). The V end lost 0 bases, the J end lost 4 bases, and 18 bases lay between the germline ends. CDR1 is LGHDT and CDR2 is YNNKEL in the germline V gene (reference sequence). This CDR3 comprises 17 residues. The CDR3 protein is CASSQEESGLSSTEAFF. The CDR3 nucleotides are TGTGCCAGCAGCCAAGAAGAGTCAGGGCTATCATCCACTGAAGCTTTCTTT.